One and the same sample provided the 15 T cell receptor beta chains below, sequenced in a study of blood T cell repertoires in COVID-19. The repertoire was sequenced with immunoSEQ multiplex PCR; TCRdb's copy has only in-frame clones and lacks some. Among about 140,000 clones listed, 85% to 90% were seen once. The material sequenced was peripheral blood. The source is a middle-aged man with active or convalescent COVID-19.

The chain uses TRBV3-1 (or the pseudogene TRBV3-2) and TRBJ2-3; 8 nucleotides line up with TRBD2. The CDR3 length is 14 residues. CDR1 and CDR2 (germline): LGHDT, YNNKEL (reference sequence). V trimming: 4 bases; J trimming: 3 bases; junction bases outside the gene matches: 3. The DNA of the CDR3 is TGTGCCAGCAGCCCAGCGGGAGAGACAGATACGCAGTATTTT. Residues: CASSPAGETDTQYF.

The rearrangement links TRBV5-4 to TRBJ1-1; perhaps TRBD1 as D (5 bases). The CDR3 is 13 amino acids. Deletions cut 2 bases from V and 3 bases from J, with 8 bases between. Germline V gene lookup returns CDR1 SGHNT and CDR2 YYREEE (reference sequence). CDR3 coding DNA: TGTGCCAGCAGCTTAGACAGTTACACTGAAGCTTTCTTT. Protein sequence: CASSLDSYTEAFF.

The chain uses TRBV25-1 and TRBJ1-5, with 7 bases identical to TRBD1. CDR1 is MGHDK and CDR2 is SYGVNS in the germline V gene. This CDR3 contains 14 residues. V trimming: 7 bases; J trimming: 0 bases; junction bases outside the gene matches: 3. DNA for the CDR3: TGTGCCAGCAAGGGGACAGATAGCAATCAGCCCCAGCATTTT. It specifies CASKGTDSNQPQHF.

The chain recombines TRBV7-9 with TRBJ1-4, with TRBD1 identical over 7 bases. Germline CDR1 is SEHNR and CDR2 is FQNEAQ (reference sequence). This CDR3 is built from 13 residues. Trimming cost V 5 bases and J 8 bases; bases outside gene matches: 5. CDR3 in DNA: TGTGCCAGCAGCCCAGGGACAGTCGAAAAACTGTTTTTT. It encodes CASSPGTVEKLFF.

The V call is TRBV7-2, the J call TRBJ1-5; 7 bases are shared with TRBD1. The CDR3 runs 16 residues. Germline V gene data show CDR1 as SGHTA and CDR2 as FQGNSA. Trimming removed 5 bases from V and 0 bases from J; junction bases left unmatched: 7. The CDR3 DNA reads TGTGCCAGCAGCGCCCAGGGACAGCTTAGCAATCAGCCCCAGCATTTT. Translating it yields CASSAQGQLSNQPQHF.

The rearrangement links TRBV7-2 to TRBJ1-2; D possibly corresponds to TRBD1 (6 bases). V lost 5 bases and J lost 1, with 11 bases in between. The germline V gene encodes CDR1 SGHTA and CDR2 FQGNSA. The CDR3 totals 14 residues. CDR3 nucleotide sequence: TGTGCCAGCAGCCTCCGACAGGTTAACTATGGCTACACCTTC. Protein: CASSLRQVNYGYTF.

This rearrangement joins TRBV5-4 to TRBJ2-1, with D unclear. With 4 bases removed from V and 5 bases from J, the gap between germline ends came to 7 bases. From germline, CDR1 is SGHNT and CDR2 YYREEE (reference sequence). CDR3 length equals 12 residues. CDR3 in amino acids: CASSPPNNEQFF. The CDR3 DNA sequence: TGTGCCAGCAGCCCCCCTAACAATGAGCAGTTCTTC.

This clone was picked up one time. V and J are TRBV21-1 and TRBJ1-6; no check of the table's D call, TRBD1, against the DNA was made. TRBV21-1 is assigned pseudogene status. The CDR3 sequence is 14 residues long. This CDR3 reads CASGSSGGFSPLHF. The CDR3 nucleotides are TGTGCCAGCGGATCGTCAGGGGGTTTTTCACCCCTCCACTTT.

J is TRBJ2-2 and V is TRBV13; tentative D call: TRBD1 (6 bases). V gave up 1 base and J gave up 1 base, with 19 bases separating them. Germline values: CDR1 PRHDT, CDR2 FYEKMQ (reference sequence). The CDR3 runs 19 residues. The CDR3 DNA reads as TGTGCCAGCAGCTTAGCCAGGGGAAAAGTGGGATTGAACACCGGGGAGCTGTTTTTT. Residues: CASSLARGKVGLNTGELFF. The full variable domain, in which reference TRBV13 and TRBJ2-2 provide the parts outside the CDR3, is AAGVIQSPRHLIKEKRETATLKCYPIPRHDTVYWYQQGPGQDPQFLISFYEKMQSDKGSIPDRFSAQQFSDYHSELNMSSLELGDSALYFCASSLARGKVGLNTGELFFGEGSRLTVL.

The chain uses TRBV7-3 and TRBJ2-2; D is perhaps TRBD2 (6 bases). Trimming took 1 base from V and 6 from J, leaving 12 bases between them. In germline, CDR1 is SGHTA, CDR2 FQGTGA. The CDR3 runs to 15 residues. CDR3 nucleotides: TGTGCCAGCAGCTTAAATGCGGGACGTTCCGGGGAGCTGTTTTTT. Translating it yields CASSLNAGRSGELFF.

The chain links TRBV9 to TRBJ1-1, with 11 bases fitting TRBD1. CDR1 and CDR2 from the germline V gene are SGDLS and YYNGEE. J lost 7 bases, V lost 0 bases, and 8 bases had no gene match. The CDR3 runs to 16 residues. CDR3 loop: CASSVAPGQGADEAFF. CDR3 DNA sequence: TGTGCCAGCAGCGTAGCTCCCGGACAGGGGGCGGATGAAGCTTTCTTT.

This chain connects TRBV19 to TRBJ2-7; weak D call: TRBD2 (6 bases). CDR3 size: 13 residues. Germline V gives CDR1 LNHDA, CDR2 SQIVND (reference sequence). The ends were cut back, 4 bases at V and 5 bases at J, with 12 bases in the middle. DNA of the CDR3: TGTGCCAGTAGTACCAGGACTAAGGACGAGCAGTACTTC. Translation gives CASSTRTKDEQYF.

The gene calls are TRBV19 and TRBJ1-2; TRBD1 matches 8 bases. Trimming removed 5 bases from V and 3 bases from J; junction bases left unmatched: 8. The CDR3 is made up of 15 amino acids. CDR1 is LNHDA, CDR2 SQIVND, per germline (reference sequence). CDR3 sequence: CASSPRGTGDYGYTF. The CDR3 DNA is TGTGCCAGTAGTCCGCGCGGGACAGGTGACTATGGCTACACCTTC.

The rearrangement uses TRBV4-1 and TRBJ1-2; D not certain. Per germline, CDR1 MGHRA and CDR2 YSYEKL. The CDR3 is 15 residues long. The V end was cut by 1 base, the J end by 0 bases, with 9 bases between. The CDR3: CASSQAPSSNYGYTF. The CDR3, as DNA: TGCGCCAGCAGCCAAGCCCCTAGTTCTAACTATGGCTACACCTTC.

V gene TRBV5-1 combines with J gene TRBJ2-5, with TRBD2 matching over 7 bases. The CDR3 has 16 amino acids. Looked up from germline, CDR1 is SGHRS and CDR2 is YFSETQ. After removal of 4 bases from V and 1 base from J, the junction contained 10 bases not matched to a gene. The CDR3 loop reads CASSPRGRELQETQYF. As DNA, the CDR3 is TGCGCCAGCAGCCCGAGAGGGCGGGAGCTCCAAGAGACCCAGTACTTC.